The present TCR beta chain was sequenced within a study of blood T cell repertoires in COVID-19. This CDR3 has 13 residues. The trim removed 3 bases at V and 7 bases at J, leaving 1 base unmatched. CDR1 and CDR2 (germline): KGHSH, LQKENI. Participant age was roughly 18 to 89 years, and participants resided in roughly 24 US areas. Donors of Cohort 3 who recovered were those that had two negative PCRs, clearance, or symptom resolution. The data were produced by immunoSEQ multiplex PCR, yet TCRdb's version contains in-frame clones alone and is incomplete. The sample lists about 270,000 clones, around 89% occurring once.

The sequence was collected from a woman in her 50s who had recovered from COVID-19. The chain joins TRBV18 to TRBJ1-1; 11 positions match TRBD1. The sample consisted of PBMCs or T cells enriched from blood (not recorded which). Here the CDR3 reads CASSPDRGLEAFF. CDR3 bases: TGTGCCAGCTCACCGGACAGGGGGCTTGAAGCTTTCTTT.